This T cell receptor beta chain came from a study of regulatory T cells in long-lasting Graves disease. Regarding the study as a whole: Whereas roughly 1,000 public clonotypes were shared by new patients, persistent patients shared more, at a few thousand.

This clonotype occurred a few times. What it recognizes is unknown. With a much larger clone just one base away, this may be a read error. A read error is likely, as this CDR3 ends without the conserved phenylalanine or tryptophan. V lost 5 bases to trimming and J lost 4 bases, with 11 bases between them. There are 13 residues in the CDR3. Sample time point: newly diagnosed GD, antithyroid drugs for less than 3 months. TCR sequences were obtained from RNA taken from PBMCs. Assembly of TCR beta libraries relied on iRepertoire HTBI primers together with Arm-PCR of CDR3 regions. TCRdb reprocessed the multiplex PCR reads with MiXCR, giving one entry per CDR3 protein. Among hundreds of thousands of distinct CDR3 sequences listed, 15% to 20% were seen once. A further study also used this sample, focusing on T cells in Graves' hyperthyroidism and ophthalmopathy. That paper states: Pregnant or lactating patients were excluded, as were those with uncontrolled infection or other autoimmune disease.

The source material was peripheral blood mononuclear cells (PBMCs), sampled at new diagnosis, from a patient treated with antithyroid drugs. The chain couples TRBV12-3 or TRBV12-4 to TRBJ1-1, with a tentative D call TRBD1 (6 bases). The receptor comes from a woman in her 30s with Graves disease. CDR3 in amino acids: CASSPTGSTEAFL. CDR3 coding DNA: TGTGCCAGCAGTCCTACAGGGAGCACTGAAGCTTTCCTT.